Listed below are T cell receptor beta chains from one sample, sequenced in a study of blood T cell repertoires in COVID-19. The assay was immunoSEQ multiplex PCR, and TCRdb's table has in-frame clones only and misses some. The data show roughly 43,000 clones, about 85% seen once. Source material: peripheral blood. The receptors were sampled from a human donor in a cohort sampled during active COVID-19. Each CDR3 is given with its conserved first and last residue. Each record gives: V gene, D gene, clone size, J gene, CDR3 length, CDR3 protein, CDR3 DNA. D genes are given only for firm matches. Rows give clone size only sometimes, using once, few, many, or a class for an expanded clone.

v_call: TRBV29-1
d_call: TRBD2
clone_size: NA
j_call: TRBJ2-1
cdr3_length: 13
cdr3_aa: CSGGSGGYNEQFF
cdr3_nt: TGCAGCGGGGGCAGCGGGGGGTACAATGAGCAGTTCTTC

v_call: TRBV2
d_call: TRBD2
clone_size: once
j_call: TRBJ2-1
cdr3_length: 12
cdr3_aa: CASSEALGGEFF
cdr3_nt: TGTGCCAGCAGTGAAGCGCTGGGGGGGGAGTTCTTC

v_call: TRBV30
d_call: NA
clone_size: few
j_call: TRBJ2-3
cdr3_length: 14
cdr3_aa: CAWTPGFATDTQYF
cdr3_nt: TGTGCCTGGACCCCGGGTTTTGCCACAGATACGCAGTATTTT

v_call: TRBV24-1
d_call: NA
clone_size: NA
j_call: TRBJ2-2
cdr3_length: 15
cdr3_aa: CATSDPTRDTGELFF
cdr3_nt: TGTGCCACCAGTGACCCGACACGAGACACCGGGGAGCTGTTTTTT

v_call: TRBV19
d_call: NA
clone_size: NA
j_call: TRBJ2-1
cdr3_length: 15
cdr3_aa: CASSIDRQGRNEQFF
cdr3_nt: TGTGCCAGTAGTATAGATCGGCAGGGGCGGAATGAGCAGTTCTTC

v_call: TRBV5-1
d_call: TRBD2
clone_size: NA
j_call: TRBJ2-1
cdr3_length: 17
cdr3_aa: CASSRELAGASYNEQFF
cdr3_nt: TGCGCCAGCAGCAGAGAACTAGCGGGGGCTTCCTACAATGAGCAGTTCTTC

v_call: TRBV7-8
d_call: NA
clone_size: few
j_call: TRBJ2-3
cdr3_length: 14
cdr3_aa: CASSLGGGGNTQYF
cdr3_nt: TGTGCCAGCAGCTTAGGTGGGGGCGGAAATACGCAGTATTTT

v_call: TRBV4-1
d_call: NA
clone_size: NA
j_call: TRBJ1-2
cdr3_length: 17
cdr3_aa: CASSQEGRMRTNYGYTF
cdr3_nt: TGCGCCAGCAGCCAAGAAGGAAGAATGCGGACTAACTATGGCTACACCTTC

v_call: TRBV21-1
d_call: NA
clone_size: NA
j_call: TRBJ2-1
cdr3_length: 16
cdr3_aa: CASSKRWGESGWEQFF
cdr3_nt: TGTGCCAGCAGCAAACGGTGGGGGGAGTCCGGATGGGAGCAGTTCTTC

v_call: TRBV9
d_call: TRBD1
clone_size: NA
j_call: TRBJ2-7
cdr3_length: 14
cdr3_aa: CASQPRDRGYEQYF
cdr3_nt: TGTGCCAGCCAACCCCGGGACAGGGGCTACGAGCAGTACTTC

v_call: TRBV4-3
d_call: TRBD1
clone_size: NA
j_call: TRBJ1-1
cdr3_length: 14
cdr3_aa: CASSLQGGQGEAFF
cdr3_nt: TGCGCCAGCAGCCTCCAGGGGGGACAGGGGGAAGCTTTCTTT

v_call: TRBV24-1
d_call: NA
clone_size: NA
j_call: TRBJ2-3
cdr3_length: 17
cdr3_aa: CATSDFGSGVAMNTQYF
cdr3_nt: TGTGCCACCAGTGATTTCGGCTCGGGGGTAGCGATGAATACGCAGTATTTT

v_call: TRBV5-1
d_call: TRBD1
clone_size: NA
j_call: TRBJ1-2
cdr3_length: 16
cdr3_aa: CASSISGTGDKGGYTF
cdr3_nt: TGCGCCAGCAGCATTTCCGGGACAGGGGACAAAGGTGGCTACACCTTC

v_call: TRBV29-1
d_call: TRBD2
clone_size: NA
j_call: TRBJ2-3
cdr3_length: 13
cdr3_aa: CSVIAGGTDTQYF
cdr3_nt: TGCAGCGTTATAGCGGGGGGCACAGATACGCAGTATTTT

v_call: TRBV24-1
d_call: NA
clone_size: NA
j_call: TRBJ2-7
cdr3_length: 18
cdr3_aa: CATSDLGERTDRLYEQYF
cdr3_nt: TGTGCCACCAGTGATTTGGGTGAACGGACAGATCGCCTCTACGAGCAGTACTTC

v_call: TRBV7-2
d_call: TRBD2
clone_size: NA
j_call: TRBJ2-7
cdr3_length: 15
cdr3_aa: CASSFGGVGTYEQYF
cdr3_nt: TGTGCCAGCAGCTTCGGGGGGGTAGGGACCTACGAGCAGTACTTC

v_call: TRBV7-2
d_call: TRBD2
clone_size: NA
j_call: TRBJ2-1
cdr3_length: 17
cdr3_aa: CASSLGNSGGVYNEQFF
cdr3_nt: TGTGCCAGCAGCTTAGGAAATAGCGGGGGGGTCTACAATGAGCAGTTCTTC

v_call: TRBV5-1
d_call: NA
clone_size: NA
j_call: TRBJ1-4
cdr3_length: 13
cdr3_aa: CASRERENEKLFF
cdr3_nt: TGCGCCAGCAGGGAACGGGAAAATGAAAAACTGTTTTTT

v_call: TRBV19
d_call: NA
clone_size: few
j_call: TRBJ1-2
cdr3_length: 13
cdr3_aa: CASSIGQTYGYTF
cdr3_nt: TGTGCCAGTAGTATTGGACAGACTTATGGCTACACCTTC

v_call: TRBV12-5
d_call: NA
clone_size: NA
j_call: TRBJ2-1
cdr3_length: 13
cdr3_aa: CASGPSLLDEQFF
cdr3_nt: TGTGCTAGTGGTCCCTCCCTTTTAGATGAGCAGTTCTTC

v_call: TRBV19
d_call: TRBD1
clone_size: NA
j_call: TRBJ2-5
cdr3_length: 14
cdr3_aa: CASSVGTGRETQYF
cdr3_nt: TGTGCCAGTAGTGTCGGGACAGGGCGGGAGACCCAGTACTTC

v_call: TRBV28
d_call: TRBD1
clone_size: NA
j_call: TRBJ1-5
cdr3_length: 15
cdr3_aa: CASSWDREDNQPQHF
cdr3_nt: TGTGCCAGCAGTTGGGACAGGGAAGACAATCAGCCCCAGCATTTT

v_call: TRBV7-2
d_call: NA
clone_size: NA
j_call: TRBJ2-5
cdr3_length: 12
cdr3_aa: CASSRTRETQYF
cdr3_nt: TGTGCCAGCAGCCGGACTCGGGAGACCCAGTACTTC

v_call: TRBV2
d_call: TRBD1
clone_size: NA
j_call: TRBJ1-5
cdr3_length: 17
cdr3_aa: CASSENRGIQSNQPQHF
cdr3_nt: TGTGCCAGCAGTGAAAACAGGGGCATCCAAAGCAATCAGCCCCAGCATTTT